These 4 T cell receptor beta chains originate from one sample sequenced in a study of memory CD4+ T cells and cytomegalovirus serostatus. The sort gate was single viable CD3+CD4+CD8-CD45RO+ cells for memory CD4+ T cells. Sequenced by immunoSEQ multiplex PCR; TCRdb stores in-frame clones only, minus some. This sample has approximately 50,000 clones; 78% occur once, and the top ten carry more than 0.65%. The sample taken for sequencing was memory CD4+ T cells from blood. The receptors were gathered from an adult in good health and CMV-seronegative.

CDR3 nucleotides: TGTGCCAGCAGTCCCGGGACAGGGTACGAAAAACTGTTTTTT. This gives the protein CASSPGTGYEKLFF. The V and J genes are TRBV6-6 and TRBJ1-4; 9 nucleotides align to TRBD1. Per germline, CDR1 MNHNY and CDR2 SVGAGI (reference sequence). This CDR3 comprises 14 residues. Trimming cost V 5 bases and J 8 bases; bases outside gene matches: 6.

The chain combines TRBV19 with TRBJ2-1; TRBD2 matches at 15 bases. V gave up 4 bases and J gave up 5 bases; unmatched junction bases: 6. CDR3 length equals 17 residues. Germline values: CDR1 LNHDA, CDR2 SQIVND (reference sequence). CDR3 region: CASSRRTSGRAHNEQFF. In DNA form, the CDR3 reads TGTGCCAGTAGTAGACGGACTAGCGGGAGGGCCCACAATGAGCAGTTCTTC.

The chain employs TRBV19 and TRBJ1-2; a possible D gene is TRBD1 (5 bases). This CDR3 is 13 amino acids long. V gave up 5 bases and J gave up 3 bases, with 10 bases separating them. CDR1 is LNHDA and CDR2 is SQIVND in the germline V gene (reference sequence). The CDR3 sequence is CASSAGQHYGYTF. Here the CDR3 DNA reads TGTGCCAGTAGTGCGGGGCAACACTATGGCTACACCTTC.

The V gene is TRBV13, the J gene TRBJ2-3, with D maybe TRBD1 (5 bases). The germline gives CDR1 PRHDT, CDR2 FYEKMQ (reference sequence). V was pared by 3 bases and J by 4 bases, with 11 bases between. This CDR3 is built from 14 residues. DNA for the CDR3: TGTGCCAGCAGCTTGACAGTAGGTGCAGATACGCAGTATTTT. Protein: CASSLTVGADTQYF. Drawing the rest from reference TRBV13 and TRBJ2-3, the complete variable domain is AAGVIQSPRHLIKEKRETATLKCYPIPRHDTVYWYQQGPGQDPQFLISFYEKMQSDKGSIPDRFSAQQFSDYHSELNMSSLELGDSALYFCASSLTVGADTQYFGPGTRLTVL.